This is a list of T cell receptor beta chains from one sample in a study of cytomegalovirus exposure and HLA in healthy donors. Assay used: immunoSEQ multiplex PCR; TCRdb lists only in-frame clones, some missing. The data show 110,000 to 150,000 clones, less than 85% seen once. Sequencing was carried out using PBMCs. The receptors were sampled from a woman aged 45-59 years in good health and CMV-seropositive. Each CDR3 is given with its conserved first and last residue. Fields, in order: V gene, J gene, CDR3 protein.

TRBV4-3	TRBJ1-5	CASSQSGQGDQPQHF
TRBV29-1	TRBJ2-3	CSQHRGADTQYF
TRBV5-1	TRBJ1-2	CASSLDNYGYTF
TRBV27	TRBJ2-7	CASSSTWTSGGPDYEQYF
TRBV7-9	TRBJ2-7	CASSHRDRSSYEQYF
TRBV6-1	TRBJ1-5	CASTELGGNQPQHF
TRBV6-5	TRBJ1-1	CASSQQVLNTEAFF
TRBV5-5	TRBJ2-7	CASSDGGFGEQYF
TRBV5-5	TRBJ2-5	CASSLRLQETQYF
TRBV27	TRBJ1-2	CASSQGQSYGYTF
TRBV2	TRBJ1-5	CASSADRGHVQPQHF
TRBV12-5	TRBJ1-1	CASQREPNTEAFF
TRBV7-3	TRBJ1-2	CASSLTAAGDGYTF
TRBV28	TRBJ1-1	CASSSTGENTEAFF
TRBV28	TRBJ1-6	CASIQGNNSPLHF
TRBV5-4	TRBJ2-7	CASSLDSGTGTYEQYF
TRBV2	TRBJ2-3	CASSDQAGLGDTQYF
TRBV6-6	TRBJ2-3	CASRAGTQYTDTQYF
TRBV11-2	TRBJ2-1	CASSLVFGTSGGDNEQFF
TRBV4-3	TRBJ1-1	CASSHSTGTSMGAFF
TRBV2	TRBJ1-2	CASSEEGGQVNSYTF
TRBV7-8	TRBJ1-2	CASSLDGGPMIYGYTF
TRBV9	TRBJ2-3	CASSDLAGGRVAPQYF
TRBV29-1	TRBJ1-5	CSVGDRGNQPQHF
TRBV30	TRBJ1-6	CAWIPSRTARDSPLHF
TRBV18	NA	CASSDNGEASSYEQYF
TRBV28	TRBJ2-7	CASSSGQGYEQYF
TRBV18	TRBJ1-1	CASSIPGLRRRTEAFF
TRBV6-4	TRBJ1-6	CASSATEYNSPLHF
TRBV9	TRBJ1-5	CASSPGGDQPQHF
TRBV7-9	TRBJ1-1	CASSPLAGDTEAFF
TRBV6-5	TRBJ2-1	CASSLQGEPYNEQFF
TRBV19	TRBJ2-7	CASRFQQSSYEQYF
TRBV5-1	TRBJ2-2	CASSLAGGAAGELFF
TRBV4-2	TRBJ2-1	CASSLRSGGDNNEQFF
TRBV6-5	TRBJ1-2	CASSFFKGYGYTF
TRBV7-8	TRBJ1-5	CASAPGGQPQHF
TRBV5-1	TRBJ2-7	CASSLGSTGYYEQYF
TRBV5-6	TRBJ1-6	CASSLSVSGNSPLHF
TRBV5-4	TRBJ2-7	CASSFGVPYEQYF
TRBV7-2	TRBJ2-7	CASSPGTSGGGGEQYF
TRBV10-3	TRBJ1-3	CAISPLGGLSGNTIYF
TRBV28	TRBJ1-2	CATPSGTANYGYTF
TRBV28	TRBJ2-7	CASSSGGYEQYF
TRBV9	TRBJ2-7	CASSVGSGGAPYEQYF
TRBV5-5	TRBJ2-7	CASSLESGGWYEQYF
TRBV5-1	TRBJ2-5	CASSERLAGRETQYF
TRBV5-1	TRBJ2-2	CASSMNGQPNTGELFF
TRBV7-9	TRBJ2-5	CASSHGTMQETQYF
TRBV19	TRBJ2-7	CASSIGRDAYEQYF
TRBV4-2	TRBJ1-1	CASSQDNLSNTEAFF
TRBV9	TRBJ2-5	CASSARPSGGETQYF
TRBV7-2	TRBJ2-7	CASNHLQGYEQYF